The present T cell receptor beta chain was sequenced within a study of PD-L1 blockade in urothelial cancer (dated by TCRdb to the late 2010s). Study-level background: Every patient began therapy around 2014 and was given atezolizumab 1,200 mg intravenously every 3 weeks. About 90% of the 29 patients were males with bladder-origin urothelial cancer, and about 65% of the roughly 30 reported a prior smoking history. An ECOG performance status of 0 or 1 was recorded for the patients, and 0 to 3 prior chemotherapy regimens had been received by the patients. Blood samples were analyzed at 3 weeks after treatment start (second dose) and at 6 weeks after treatment start. Blood samples yielded a median of around 150,000 T cells and roughly 80,000 unique TCRs, with median clonality 0.080. The study was an exploratory multi-omic analysis of somatic, immune and clinical correlates of response to PD-L1 blockade with atezolizumab in urothelial cancer. TCR sequencing covered pretreatment tumor samples and matched, serially collected peripheral blood taken before and after atezolizumab treatment. Durable clinical benefit was defined as progression-free survival longer than 6 months, and TCR features were also tested against progression-free and overall survival. In the same patients who had TCR sequencing, pretreatment tumors also underwent whole exome sequencing and RNA sequencing. Durable clinical benefit was achieved by nine patients but not by the remaining 20. Twenty-nine patients had pretreatment blood TCR-seq, about 25 had at least one posttreatment blood collection, and about 25 had tumor TCR-seq. What the research found in general, with its limitations: At 3 weeks after the start of treatment, tumor-associated TCR clones in peripheral blood had expanded more in patients with durable benefit (n of about 21, p = 0.022). Because of the small sample size (n ≈ 28) and the many exploratory analyses performed, the results are intended to be regarded as hypothesis-generating. A pretreatment peripheral blood TCR clonality below the median was linked to improved progression-free and overall survival.

Each PCR received spiked-in synthetic TCR analog templates so that absolute template abundance could be estimated from read counts. The immunoSEQ assay used bias-controlled V and J gene primers to amplify TCRbeta CDR3 regions from genomic DNA. Rearranged TCRbeta segments were sequenced at approximately 20X coverage. As for how the authors treated the data: Clustering was used to correct sequencing errors, and CDR3s were annotated against IMGT to assign V, D and J genes. Downstream analyses used only productive TCRbeta rearrangements, leaving out any out-of-frame or stop-codon sequences. To compute clonality, Shannon entropy was normalized by the log of the number of unique productive sequences and then subtracted from one. Clones differing between time points or between blood and tumor were identified by Fisher's exact test with Benjamini-Hochberg correction at adjusted p below 0.01. The source is immuneACCESS, and TCRdb retained only in-frame sequences with V and J called. Part of the clones is not carried over; for the studies checked, unresolved V genes explain less than half of this, and the remainder is unexplained. The V and J calls and clone size were taken over from that table, and D and trimming were inferred from the DNA. The sample data list fewer than 130,000 clones, and approximately 86% of these were observed just once. Clones ranked in the top ten supply around 2.4% of the sample.

Turning to this clone: The specificity of this receptor is unknown. Per-base quality was not reported, and no clone a single base away is much larger than it.

A total of approximately 27 patients with locally advanced or metastatic urothelial carcinoma, treated at Memorial Sloan Kettering on a trial protocol, made up the cohort. Peripheral blood mononuclear cells were collected from each patient pretreatment and during treatment, giving between 1 and 8 total time points per patient. The Qiagen DNeasy Blood extraction kit was used to purify genomic DNA from total PBMCs and tumor samples. Collected pretreatment and during treatment, PBMCs were isolated and stored as previously described. Via the germline V gene, CDR1 is SGDLS and CDR2 YYNGEE. The CDR3 contains 14 residues, cysteine and phenylalanine counted. Of the read, only the CDR3 DNA is kept; its 42 bases are in frame from base 1. V and J lose 4 bases and 3 bases, and a span of 13 bases separates them.

Sequenced material: PBMCs, taken around atezolizumab (anti-PD-L1) treatment. The source of this sequence is a man aged 50-59 years with urothelial cancer. The sequence links TRBV9 to TRBJ1-2; there is no confident call for the D gene. The DNA sequence is TGTGCCAGCAGCCCCTCAAGCGGAGACTATGGCTACACCTTC. Its product reads: CASSPSSGDYGYTF.